A selection of T cell receptor beta chains follows, all from one sample in a study of cytomegalovirus exposure and HLA in healthy donors. Method: immunoSEQ multiplex PCR; TCRdb's copy keeps in-frame clones and lacks some. The top ten hold 1.5% of the sample, which has roughly 170,000 clones, around 82% seen once. Sequenced: PBMCs. Receptors were obtained from a male donor in good health and CMV-seronegative. Each CDR3 is given with its conserved first and last residue. A D gene is named only where the DNA matches it firmly. Rows give clone size only sometimes, using once, few, many, or a class for an expanded clone.

clone size	J gene	V gene	D gene	CDR3 DNA	CDR3 protein
.	TRBJ1-2	TRBV6-5	TRBD1	TGTGCCAGCAGTTACTCCGGGACAGCAAATGGCTACACCTTC	CASSYSGTANGYTF
once	TRBJ2-7	TRBV11-2	TRBD1	TGTGCCAGCAGCTTAGGGACAGGGGTGAACGAGCAGTACTTC	CASSLGTGVNEQYF
.	TRBJ2-1	TRBV29-1	.	TGCAGCGTTGAAGACCCTTTGAAGCGGAGGGGAGTTGGTGAGCAGTTCTTC	CSVEDPLKRRGVGEQFF
few	TRBJ1-2	TRBV2	TRBD1	TGTGCCAGCCGACAGGGGTCTGGCTATGGCTACACCTTC	CASRQGSGYGYTF
.	TRBJ2-4	TRBV9	TRBD2	TGTGCCAGCAGCGTAGGGACTAGCGGGAGTATTCAGTACTTC	CASSVGTSGSIQYF
.	TRBJ2-3	TRBV14	.	TGTGCCAGCAGCCAAGATATAGGGGGTGTTCAGTATTTT	CASSQDIGGVQYF
.	TRBJ2-7	TRBV6-5	TRBD2	TGTGCCAGCAGTCAACCGGGACTAGCCTACGAGCAGTACTTC	CASSQPGLAYEQYF
.	TRBJ1-6	TRBV6-5	TRBD1	TGTGCCAGCAGTCCTAAGGGGGCAGGGAATTCACCCCTCCACTTT	CASSPKGAGNSPLHF
.	TRBJ1-2	TRBV7-2	.	TGTGCCAGCAGCTTAGGTCAGATGAGGCAGAACTATGGCTACACCTTC	CASSLGQMRQNYGYTF
.	TRBJ1-1	TRBV11-2	TRBD1	TGTGCCAGCAGCTCCAGGGGGCTGGAGACTGAAGCTTTCTTT	CASSSRGLETEAFF
.	TRBJ2-5	TRBV19	.	TGTGCCAGTAGTTTCGACCCGAGGGCTTTCCAGTACTTC	CASSFDPRAFQYF
.	TRBJ1-1	TRBV14	.	TGTGCCAGCAGCCAAGATCTGATTCTCTCCGGTGAAGCTTTCTTT	CASSQDLILSGEAFF
.	TRBJ1-3	TRBV19	.	TGTGCCAGTAGTACCGAGACAGGAAACACCATATATTTT	CASSTETGNTIYF
.	TRBJ1-5	TRBV19	.	TGTGCCAGTACGGTCGGGGATCGGCCCCAGCATTTT	CASTVGDRPQHF
few	TRBJ2-2	TRBV11-2	.	TGTGCCAGCAGCTTCCTAGGGGCCTCAAACACCGGGGAGCTGTTTTTT	CASSFLGASNTGELFF
once	TRBJ2-7	TRBV11-2	.	TGTGCCAGCAGCCCCTCGGAAGGGACTTTAAAAGGAAACGAGCAGTACTTC	CASSPSEGTLKGNEQYF
.	TRBJ2-3	TRBV6-1	TRBD2	TGTGCCAGCAGTGAAGCCCTCGCTGGGCTAGCGGGAGGAGCGGATACGCAGTATTTT	CASSEALAGLAGGADTQYF
.	TRBJ2-7	TRBV7-9	TRBD1	TGTGCCAGCAGCTTAACGCCCGGGACAGGGGGCCACGAGCAGTACTTC	CASSLTPGTGGHEQYF
.	TRBJ1-1	TRBV11-2	.	TGTGCCAGCAGCTTATCAGTGAACACTGAAGCTTTCTTT	CASSLSVNTEAFF
.	TRBJ1-2	TRBV28	TRBD1	TGTGCCAGCAGTCCCCGACAGGGGGGTAGTAGCTACACCTTC	CASSPRQGGSSYTF
.	TRBJ2-2	TRBV15	TRBD2	TGTGCCACCAGCCTCCAGCGGGAGGGCACCGGGGAGCTGTTTTTT	CATSLQREGTGELFF